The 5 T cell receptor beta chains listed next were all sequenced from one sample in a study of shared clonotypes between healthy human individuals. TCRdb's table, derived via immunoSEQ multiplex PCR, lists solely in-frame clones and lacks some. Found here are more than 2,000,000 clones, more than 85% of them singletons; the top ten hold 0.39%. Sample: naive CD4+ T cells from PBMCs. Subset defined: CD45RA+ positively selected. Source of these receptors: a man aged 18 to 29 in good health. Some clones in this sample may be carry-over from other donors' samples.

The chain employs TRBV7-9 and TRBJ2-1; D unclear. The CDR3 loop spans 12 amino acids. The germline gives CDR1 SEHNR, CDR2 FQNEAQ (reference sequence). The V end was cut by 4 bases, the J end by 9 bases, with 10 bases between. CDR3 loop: CASSSESGEQFF. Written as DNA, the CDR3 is TGTGCCAGCAGCTCGGAGTCGGGTGAGCAGTTCTTC. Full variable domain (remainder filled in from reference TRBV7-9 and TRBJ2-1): DTGVSQNPRHKITKRGQNVTFRCDPISEHNRLYWYRQTLGQGPEFLTYFQNEAQLEKSRLLSDRFSAERPKGSFSTLEIQRTEQGDSAMYLCASSSESGEQFFGPGTRLTVL.

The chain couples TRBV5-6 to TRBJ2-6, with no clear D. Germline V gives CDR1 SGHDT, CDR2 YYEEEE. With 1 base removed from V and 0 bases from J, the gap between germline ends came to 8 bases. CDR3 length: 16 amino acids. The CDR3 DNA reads TGTGCCAGCAGCTTGTGGTGGGGCTCTGGGGCCAACGTCCTGACTTTC. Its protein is CASSLWWGSGANVLTF.

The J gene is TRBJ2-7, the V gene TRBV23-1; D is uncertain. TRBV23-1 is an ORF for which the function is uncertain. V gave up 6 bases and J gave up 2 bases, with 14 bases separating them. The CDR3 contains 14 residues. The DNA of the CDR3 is TGCGCCAGCAGGGACCGTGTCGATCCCTACGAGCAGTACTTC. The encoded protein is CASRDRVDPYEQYF.

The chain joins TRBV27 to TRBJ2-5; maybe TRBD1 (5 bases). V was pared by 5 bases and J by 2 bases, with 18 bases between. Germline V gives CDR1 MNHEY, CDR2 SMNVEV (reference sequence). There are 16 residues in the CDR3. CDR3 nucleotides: TGTGCCAGCAGTCCAGGGCACTCCCGATTACAAGAGACCCAGTACTTC. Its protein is CASSPGHSRLQETQYF.

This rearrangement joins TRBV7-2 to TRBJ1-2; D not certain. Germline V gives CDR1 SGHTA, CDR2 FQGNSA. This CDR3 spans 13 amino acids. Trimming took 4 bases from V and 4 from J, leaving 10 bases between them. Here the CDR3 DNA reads TGTGCCAGCAGCTCACGACACGCCTATGGCTACACCTTC. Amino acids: CASSSRHAYGYTF.